The clone carrying this T cell receptor beta chain was seen more than once but under ten times. This entry belongs to a study of cytotoxic CD8 clonotypes in ibrutinib-treated CLL. V was clipped by 4 bases and J by 3 bases; unmatched bases: 8. In germline, CDR1 is MDHEN, CDR2 SYDVKM. This CDR3 region has 16 residues. TCRdb's table, derived via immunoSEQ multiplex PCR, lists solely in-frame clones and lacks some. The sample lists roughly 20,000 clones, approximately 74% occurring once. The chain combines TRBV28 with TRBJ2-2; 7 bases are a match to TRBD1. The sequencing here drew on PBMCs, taken before ibrutinib treatment. This TCR derives from a human donor with chronic lymphocytic leukemia. The CDR3 DNA reads as TGTGCCAGCAGTTCCCCGGGACAGCTTTACACCGGGGAGCTGTTTTTT. Encoded protein: CASSSPGQLYTGELFF.